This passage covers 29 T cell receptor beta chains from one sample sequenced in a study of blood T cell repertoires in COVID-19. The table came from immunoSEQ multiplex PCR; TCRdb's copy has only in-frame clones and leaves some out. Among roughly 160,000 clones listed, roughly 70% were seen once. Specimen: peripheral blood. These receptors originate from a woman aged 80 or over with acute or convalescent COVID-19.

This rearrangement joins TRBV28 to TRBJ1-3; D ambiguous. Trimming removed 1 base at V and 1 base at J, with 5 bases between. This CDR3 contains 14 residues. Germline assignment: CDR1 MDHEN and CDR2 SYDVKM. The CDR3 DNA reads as TGTGCCAGCAGTTTATCCAGATCTGGAAACACCATATATTTT. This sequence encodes CASSLSRSGNTIYF.

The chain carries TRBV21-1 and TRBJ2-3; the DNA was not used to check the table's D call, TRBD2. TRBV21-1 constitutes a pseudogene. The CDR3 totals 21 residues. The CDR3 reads CASSKKPLGSTELSSTDTQYF. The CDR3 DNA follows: TGTGCCAGCAGCAAAAAACCCTTGGGTAGCACGGAGCTCTCTAGCACAGATACGCAGTATTTT.

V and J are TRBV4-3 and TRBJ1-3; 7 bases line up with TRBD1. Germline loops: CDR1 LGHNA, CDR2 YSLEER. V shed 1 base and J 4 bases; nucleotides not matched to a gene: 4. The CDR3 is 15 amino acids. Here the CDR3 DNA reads TGCGCCAGCAGCCAAGCCCGGGACAGAGGAAACACCATATATTTT. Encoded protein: CASSQARDRGNTIYF.

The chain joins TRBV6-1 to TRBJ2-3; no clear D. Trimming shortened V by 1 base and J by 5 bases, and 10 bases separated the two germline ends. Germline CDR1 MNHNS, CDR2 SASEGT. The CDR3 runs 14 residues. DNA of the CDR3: TGTGCCAGCAGTGAAGTTCAGAGGAAAGATACGCAGTATTTT. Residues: CASSEVQRKDTQYF.

CDR3 nucleotides: TGTGCCAGCAGCGTAGACGGCTCCCGGGGGAATGAGCAGTTCTTC. It translates to CASSVDGSRGNEQFF. This chain uses TRBV9 with TRBJ2-1; D perhaps matches TRBD2 (6 bases). Germline CDR1 is SGDLS and CDR2 is YYNGEE. V shed 0 bases and J shed 7 bases, with 14 bases lying between them. This CDR3 contains 15 residues.

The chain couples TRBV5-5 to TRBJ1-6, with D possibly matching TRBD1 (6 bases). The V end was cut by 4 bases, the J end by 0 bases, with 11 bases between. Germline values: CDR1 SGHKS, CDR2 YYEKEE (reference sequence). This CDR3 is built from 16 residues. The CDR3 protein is CASSPGQSSYNSPLHF. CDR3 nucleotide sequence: TGTGCCAGCAGCCCTGGACAGAGCTCCTATAATTCACCCCTCCACTTT.

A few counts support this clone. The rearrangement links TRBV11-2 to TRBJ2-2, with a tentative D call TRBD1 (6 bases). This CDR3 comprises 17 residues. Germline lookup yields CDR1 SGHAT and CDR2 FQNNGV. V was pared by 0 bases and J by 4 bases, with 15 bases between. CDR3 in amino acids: CASSLDRSWGRTGELFF. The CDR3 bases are TGTGCCAGCAGCTTAGATAGGTCGTGGGGGCGCACCGGGGAGCTGTTTTTT.

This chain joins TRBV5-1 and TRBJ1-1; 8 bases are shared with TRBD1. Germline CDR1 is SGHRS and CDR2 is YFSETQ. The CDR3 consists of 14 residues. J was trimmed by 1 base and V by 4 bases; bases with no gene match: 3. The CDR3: CASSMGQENTEAFF. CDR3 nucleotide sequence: TGCGCCAGCAGCATGGGACAGGAGAACACTGAAGCTTTCTTT.

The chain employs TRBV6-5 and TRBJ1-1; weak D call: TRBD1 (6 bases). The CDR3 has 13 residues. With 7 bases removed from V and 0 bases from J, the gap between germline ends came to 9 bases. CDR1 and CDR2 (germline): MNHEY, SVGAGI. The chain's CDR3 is CASKTGMNTEAFF. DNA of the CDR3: TGTGCCAGCAAAACAGGGATGAACACTGAAGCTTTCTTT.

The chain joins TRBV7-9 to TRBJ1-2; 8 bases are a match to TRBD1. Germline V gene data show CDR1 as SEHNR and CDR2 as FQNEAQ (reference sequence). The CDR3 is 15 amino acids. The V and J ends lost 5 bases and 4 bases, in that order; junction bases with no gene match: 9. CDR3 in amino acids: CASSRSQGAGYGYTF. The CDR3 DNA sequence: TGTGCCAGCAGCCGAAGTCAGGGGGCGGGCTATGGCTACACCTTC.

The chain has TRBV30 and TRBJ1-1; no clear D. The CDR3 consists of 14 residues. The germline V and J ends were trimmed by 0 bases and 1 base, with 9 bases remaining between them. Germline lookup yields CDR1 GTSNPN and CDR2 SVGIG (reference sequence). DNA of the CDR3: TGTGCCTGGAGTGTCGGGATGCCGAACACTGAAGCTTTCTTT. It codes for CAWSVGMPNTEAFF.

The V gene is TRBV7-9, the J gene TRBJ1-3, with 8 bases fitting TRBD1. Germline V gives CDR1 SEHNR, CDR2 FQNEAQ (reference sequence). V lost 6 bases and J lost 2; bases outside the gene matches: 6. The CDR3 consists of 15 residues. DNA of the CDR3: TGTGCCAGCAGACCCGGACAGGGAGCTGGAAACACCATATATTTT. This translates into CASRPGQGAGNTIYF.

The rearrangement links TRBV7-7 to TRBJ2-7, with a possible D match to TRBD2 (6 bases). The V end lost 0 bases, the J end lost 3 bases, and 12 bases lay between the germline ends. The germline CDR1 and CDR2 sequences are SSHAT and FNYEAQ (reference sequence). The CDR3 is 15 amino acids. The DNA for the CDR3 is TGTGCCAGCAGCTTAGCTAGCGGAGCACTCTACGAGCAGTACTTC. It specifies CASSLASGALYEQYF.

Here the CDR3 reads CASSSGTSGRTLNEQFF. CDR3 bases: TGTGCCAGCAGCTCCGGGACTAGCGGGAGGACTCTCAATGAGCAGTTCTTC. The chain links TRBV7-3 to TRBJ2-1, with 15 bases aligning to TRBD2. V lost 4 bases to trimming and J lost 6 bases; unmatched junction nucleotides: 7. This CDR3 contains 17 residues. From germline, CDR1 is SGHTA and CDR2 FQGTGA.

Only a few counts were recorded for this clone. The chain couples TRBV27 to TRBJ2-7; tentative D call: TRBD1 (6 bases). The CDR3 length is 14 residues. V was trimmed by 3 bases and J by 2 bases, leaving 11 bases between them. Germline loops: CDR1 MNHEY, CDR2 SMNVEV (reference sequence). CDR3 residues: CASSFARDTYEQYF. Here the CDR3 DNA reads TGTGCCAGCAGTTTCGCCCGGGACACCTACGAGCAGTACTTC.

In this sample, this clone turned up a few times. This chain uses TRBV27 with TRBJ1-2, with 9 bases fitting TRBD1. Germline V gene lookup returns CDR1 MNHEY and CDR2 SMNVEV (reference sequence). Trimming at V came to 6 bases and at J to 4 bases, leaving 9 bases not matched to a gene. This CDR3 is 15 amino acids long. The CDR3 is CASRTQTGGAYGYTF. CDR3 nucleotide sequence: TGTGCCAGCAGAACCCAAACAGGGGGCGCCTATGGCTACACCTTC.

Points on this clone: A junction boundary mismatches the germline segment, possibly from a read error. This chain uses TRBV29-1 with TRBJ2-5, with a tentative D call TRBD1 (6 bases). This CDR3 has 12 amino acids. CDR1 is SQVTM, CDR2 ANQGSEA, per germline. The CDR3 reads CSVGTRQGTQYF. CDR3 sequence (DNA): TGCAGCGTCGGGACACGTCAAGGGACCCAGTACTTC.

The CDR3 region is CASSSFNSGNTIYF. CDR3 sequence (DNA): TGTGCCAGCAGTTCTTTTAACTCTGGAAACACCATATATTTT. V gene TRBV6-6 combines with J gene TRBJ1-3; D is ambiguous. The length of the CDR3 is 14 residues. In germline, CDR1 is MNHNY, CDR2 SVGAGI (reference sequence). V lost 4 bases, J lost 0 bases, and 7 bases lay in between.

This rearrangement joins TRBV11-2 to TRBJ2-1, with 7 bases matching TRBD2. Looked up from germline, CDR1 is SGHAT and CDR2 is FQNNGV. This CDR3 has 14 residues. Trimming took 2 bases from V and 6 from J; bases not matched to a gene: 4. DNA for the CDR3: TGTGCCAGCAGCTTAACGCGGGAGCTCAATGAGCAGTTCTTC. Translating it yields CASSLTRELNEQFF.

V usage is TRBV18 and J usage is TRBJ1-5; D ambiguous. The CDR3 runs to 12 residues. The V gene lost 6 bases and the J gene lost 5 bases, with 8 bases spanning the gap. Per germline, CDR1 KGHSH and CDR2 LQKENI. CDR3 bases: TGTGCCAGCTCCCTAGACGATCAGCCCCAGCATTTT. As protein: CASSLDDQPQHF.

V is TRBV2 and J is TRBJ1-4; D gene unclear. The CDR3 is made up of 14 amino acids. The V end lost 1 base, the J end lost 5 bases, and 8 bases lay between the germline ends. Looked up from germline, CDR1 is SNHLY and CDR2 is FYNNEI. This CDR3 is CASSEGTGNEKLFF. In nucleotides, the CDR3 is TGTGCCAGCAGTGAAGGGACGGGAAATGAAAAACTGTTTTTT.

The CDR3 DNA reads as TGCGCCAGCAGCTTGGGACAGACCCAAGAGACCCAGTACTTC. This gives the protein CASSLGQTQETQYF. The V call is TRBV5-1, the J call TRBJ2-5; a possible D gene is TRBD1 (5 bases). The CDR3 is made up of 14 amino acids. Looked up from germline, CDR1 is SGHRS and CDR2 is YFSETQ. Trimming removed 0 bases at V and 1 base at J, with 7 bases between.

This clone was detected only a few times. This CDR3 is CASSQIAGPEQETQYF. DNA of the CDR3: TGTGCCAGCAGCCAAATCGCGGGCCCGGAACAAGAGACCCAGTACTTC. The chain joins TRBV3-1 (or the pseudogene TRBV3-2) to TRBJ2-5; tentative D call: TRBD2 (5 bases). Germline lookup yields CDR1 LGHDT and CDR2 YNNKEL (reference sequence). CDR3 length equals 16 residues. V gave up 2 bases and J gave up 2 bases, with 15 bases separating them.

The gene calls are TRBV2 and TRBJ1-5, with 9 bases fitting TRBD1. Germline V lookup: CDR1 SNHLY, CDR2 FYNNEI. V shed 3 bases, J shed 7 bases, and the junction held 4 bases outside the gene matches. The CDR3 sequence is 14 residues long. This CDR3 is CASSDGQGYQPQHF. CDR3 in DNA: TGTGCCAGCAGTGATGGACAGGGGTACCAGCCCCAGCATTTT.

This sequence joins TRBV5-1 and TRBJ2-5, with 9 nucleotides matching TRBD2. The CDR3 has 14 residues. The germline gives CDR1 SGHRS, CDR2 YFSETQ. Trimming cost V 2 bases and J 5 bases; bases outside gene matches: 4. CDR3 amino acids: CASSLGGRAETQYF. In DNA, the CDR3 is TGCGCCAGCAGCTTAGGCGGGAGGGCGGAGACCCAGTACTTC.

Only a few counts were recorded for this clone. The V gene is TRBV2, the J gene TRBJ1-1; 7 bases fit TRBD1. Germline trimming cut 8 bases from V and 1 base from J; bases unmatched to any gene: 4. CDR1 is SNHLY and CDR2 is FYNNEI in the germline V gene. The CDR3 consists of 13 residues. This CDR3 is CASERTGNTEAFF. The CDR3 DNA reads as TGTGCCAGCGAACGGACAGGGAACACTGAAGCTTTCTTT.

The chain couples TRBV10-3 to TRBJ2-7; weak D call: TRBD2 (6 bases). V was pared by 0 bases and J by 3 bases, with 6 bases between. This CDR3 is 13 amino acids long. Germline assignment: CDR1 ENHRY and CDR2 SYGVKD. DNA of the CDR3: TGTGCCATCAGTGAGTCCGGGGGCTACGAGCAGTACTTC. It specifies CAISESGGYEQYF.

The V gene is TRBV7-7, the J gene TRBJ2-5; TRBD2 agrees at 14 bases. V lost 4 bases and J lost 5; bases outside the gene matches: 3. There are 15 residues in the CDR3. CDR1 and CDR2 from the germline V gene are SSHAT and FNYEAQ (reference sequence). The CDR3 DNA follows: TGTGCCAGCAGCTCAGGGACTAGCGGGAGCGAGACCCAGTACTTC. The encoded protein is CASSSGTSGSETQYF.

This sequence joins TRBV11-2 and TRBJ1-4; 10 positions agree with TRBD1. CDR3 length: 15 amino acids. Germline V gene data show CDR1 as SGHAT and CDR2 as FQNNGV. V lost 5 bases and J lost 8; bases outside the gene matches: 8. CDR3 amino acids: CASSPRQGAQEKLFF. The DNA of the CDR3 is TGTGCCAGCAGCCCCAGACAGGGGGCGCAGGAAAAACTGTTTTTT.